This T cell receptor beta chain is from a study of T cell repertoires in cytomegalovirus infection (dated by TCRdb to about 2019). The study in broad terms: Donor HLA type was relevant to the analysis, because carriage of CMV infection together with the matching HLA type was indicated by public TCR beta signatures.

TCRdb lists the instrument as Illumina HiSeq 1500. TCRdb trimmed public reads at Q25 via fastp, called clones via MiXCR and kept in-frame beta chains. Rows with a matching CDR3 protein are joined into one entry that keeps the most common DNA and genes. Here the sample has more than 200,000 distinct CDR3 sequences; roughly 10% occur a single time. Of the sample, approximately 16% falls within the top ten clones. This clonotype was detected ten times or more. Its binding antigen is unknown. No much larger clonotype is one base removed from it; base qualities were not supplied. Germline trimming: 7 bases from V, 7 bases from J; junction bases outside gene matches: 9. Taken from cysteine to phenylalanine, the CDR3 has 15 residues. The read is trimmed to its CDR3 DNA, 45 bases read in frame from base 1. CDR1 SGHAT and CDR2 FQNNGV are derived from the germline V gene. What the research found in general, with its limitations: The ex vivo response was dominated by HLA-C-restricted CMV-specific TCR beta clonotypes, which also provided the single most frequent clonotype in two of eight donors. Cumulative frequency of public TCR beta family members discriminated carriers of CMV infection plus the relevant HLA type in this cohort and an independent approximately 400-donor cohort.

The sequencing input was PBMCs. Recombination connected TRBV11-2 to TRBJ1-6; 8 middle bases align to TRBD1. This receptor was taken from a human donor in good health (CMV status not recorded). Some clones in this sample may be carry-over from other donors' samples. The DNA sequence follows: TGTGCCAGCACCAGCATCAGGGGGCGGAATTCACCCCTCCACTTT. Its coded protein is CASTSIRGRNSPLHF.